Each of the 27 T cell receptor beta chains below was sequenced from the same sample in a study of blood T cells in healthy people across ages. Through a sample-barcoded 5' primer and a J-beta primer mix, a second PCR was run for roughly 7 to 12 cycles. One entry per CDR3 protein, called by TCRdb with MiXCR from the 5' RACE reads. This sample has about 730,000 distinct CDR3 sequences, with about 42% found just once. The sample consisted of blood. All receptors come from a woman aged 55-69 years in good health.

In this sample, this clonotype turned up a few times. The chain couples TRBV6-5 to TRBJ2-3; D may match TRBD1 or TRBD2 (5 bases each). CDR1 is MNHEY, CDR2 SVGAGI, per germline. The length of the CDR3 is 15 residues. Between the trimmed V and J ends, which lost 7 bases and 1 base, there was a span of 15 bases. CDR3 DNA sequence: TGTGCCAGCAATGGACGGGTGGGACGCACAGATACGCAGTATTTT. This gives the protein CASNGRVGRTDTQYF.

This clonotype was seen more than once but under ten times. The rearrangement uses TRBV3-1 and TRBJ2-1, with 7 bases matching TRBD1. This CDR3 comprises 12 residues. V dropped 3 bases and J dropped 10; count of bases not matched to a gene: 3. The germline CDR1 and CDR2 sequences are LGHDT and YNNKEL (reference sequence). CDR3 amino acids: CASSQTGTEQFF. The DNA for the CDR3 is TGTGCCAGCAGCCAGACAGGGACGGAGCAGTTCTTC.

A note on this clonotype: At one of its ends the junction is not consistent with the germline gene, which may arise from a read error. The chain employs TRBV20-1 and TRBJ2-1; the D call may be TRBD1 or TRBD2 (6 bases each). Germline V gene sequence: CDR1 DFQATT, CDR2 SNEGSKA (reference sequence). This CDR3 region has 17 residues. DNA of the CDR3: TGCAGTGCTAGAGATTCCGGGGGCAGGAGCTCCTACAATGAGCTGTTCTTC. Its protein is CSARDSGGRSSYNELFF.

This clonotype came up a few times. The gene calls are TRBV6-6 and TRBJ1-1; no clear D. Trimming took 6 bases from V and 6 from J, leaving 5 bases between them. The germline V gene has CDR1 MNHNY and CDR2 SVGAGI (reference sequence). This CDR3 is built from 10 residues. The DNA for the CDR3 is TGTGCCAGCAGCCCCCCTGAAGCTTTCTTT. It specifies CASSPPEAFF.

On this clonotype itself: This clone may be a read error of a much larger clone one base away. This chain joins TRBV6-6 and TRBJ2-1; 10 bases align to TRBD1. Germline V gives CDR1 MNHNY, CDR2 SVGAGI (reference sequence). J was trimmed by 10 bases and V by 7 bases; bases with no gene match: 13. The CDR3 has 15 amino acids. DNA of the CDR3: TGTGCCAGCACTGCCCCCGGGACAGGGGTGAACGAGCAGTTCTTC. Encoded protein: CASTAPGTGVNEQFF.

In DNA form, the CDR3 reads TGTGCCAGCAGTTTAGGGGGGGGGTATCCAGAGACCCAGTACTTC. Its protein product is CASSLGGGYPETQYF. The V call is TRBV12-3 or TRBV12-4, the J call TRBJ2-5; TRBD2 agrees at 7 bases. V gave up 1 base and J gave up 4 bases; unmatched junction bases: 6. The CDR3 is made up of 15 amino acids.

This chain connects TRBV5-1 to TRBJ2-1; 12 nucleotides agree with TRBD2. The CDR3 consists of 15 residues. The junction had 4 bases not matched to a gene; V was cut back by 1 base and J by 8 bases. Germline CDR1 reads SGHRS; CDR2 reads YFSETQ. The CDR3 nucleotides read TGCGCCAGCAGCTTGTGGCTAGCGGGGGGGCATGAGCAGTTCTTC. Its protein is CASSLWLAGGHEQFF.

This clonotype was recorded at least ten times. The genes are TRBV5-1 and TRBJ2-1; 7 nucleotides agree with TRBD2. The V segment lost 1 base and the J segment 1 base; nucleotides outside the gene matches: 2. The CDR3 covers 15 residues. CDR1 and CDR2 from the germline V gene are SGHRS and YFSETQ. CDR3 in DNA: TGCGCCAGCAGCTTGACGGGAGGTTCCTACAATGAGCAGTTCTTC. It codes for CASSLTGGSYNEQFF.

The rearrangement uses TRBV7-9 and TRBJ2-2; D not resolved. The V end was cut by 4 bases, the J end by 1 base, with 16 bases between. CDR1 SEHNR and CDR2 FQNEAQ come from the germline V gene (reference sequence). The CDR3 has 17 residues. The CDR3 region is CASSSDRVGQNTGELFF. The CDR3 nucleotides read TGTGCCAGCAGCTCCGACCGTGTCGGGCAGAACACCGGGGAGCTGTTTTTT.

The gene calls are TRBV6-2 or TRBV6-3 and TRBJ2-3; the match to TRBD2 covers 12 bases. Trimming took 8 bases from V and 3 from J; bases not matched to a gene: 6. Germline-derived CDR1 and CDR2 are MNHEY and SVGEGT. The CDR3 contains 15 residues. CDR3: CASSGTSGQTDTQYF. Written as DNA, the CDR3 is TGTGCCAGCTCGGGGACTAGCGGGCAGACAGATACGCAGTATTTT.

Concerning this clonotype itself: This may arise from a read error, as a much more abundant clone is one base away. The rearrangement joins TRBV7-2 to TRBJ2-5; possible D gene TRBD2, 5 bases. The length of the CDR3 is 14 residues. Looked up from germline, CDR1 is SGHTA and CDR2 is FQGNSA. In DNA, the CDR3 is TGTGCCTGCAGACTACCGGGTCTCCAAGAGACCCAGTACTTC. Translated, it gives CACRLPGLQETQYF.

This clonotype was recorded a few times. The J gene is TRBJ2-4, the V gene TRBV20-1; no reliable D call. The J call may be faulty, since TRBJ2-5 better matches the DNA end. Germline lookup yields CDR1 DFQATT and CDR2 SNEGSKA (reference sequence). The CDR3 is 13 amino acids. In DNA, the CDR3 is TGCAGTGCAAGTCGGGTTAGCCGGGAGACCCAGTACTTC. It translates to CSASRVSRETQYF.

There are a few counts of this clonotype. The V and J genes are TRBV7-6 and TRBJ1-2; D remains unclear. The CDR3 totals 14 residues. Germline lookup yields CDR1 SGHVS and CDR2 FNYEAQ. Trimming cost V 1 base and J 1 base, with 7 bases left between them. The chain's CDR3 is CASSLDAINYGYTF. The CDR3 nucleotides are TGTGCCAGCAGCTTAGACGCAATTAACTATGGCTACACCTTC. Together with reference TRBV7-6 and TRBJ1-2, the CDR3 gives the full variable domain: GAGVSQSPRYKVTKRGQDVALRCDPISGHVSLYWYRQALGQGPEFLTYFNYEAQQDKSGLPNDRFSAERPEGSISTLTIQRTEQRDSAMYRCASSLDAINYGYTFGSGTRLTVV.

The chain has TRBV6-5 and TRBJ1-4, with 7 bases identical to TRBD1. The germline V gene has CDR1 MNHEY and CDR2 SVGAGI. This CDR3 has 14 amino acids. Trimming took 0 bases from V and 11 from J; bases not matched to a gene: 6. In DNA form, the CDR3 reads TGTGCCAGCAGTTACTCGGGGACAGTGAGGAAACTGTTTTTT. It codes for CASSYSGTVRKLFF.

The V and J genes are TRBV4-1 and TRBJ2-3; D possibly corresponds to TRBD2 (6 bases). CDR1 and CDR2 from the germline V gene are MGHRA and YSYEKL. The ends were cut back, 4 bases at V and 3 bases at J, with 20 bases in the middle. The CDR3 is 17 amino acids. The CDR3 loop is CASSLLSDREVTDTQYF. The CDR3 coding sequence is TGCGCCAGCAGCCTCCTCTCGGATAGGGAGGTTACAGATACGCAGTATTTT.

This clonotype occurred a few times. The chain joins TRBV7-3 to TRBJ2-1, with 8 nucleotides matching TRBD2. With V trimmed by 2 bases and J by 6 bases, 6 bases remained unmatched. The CDR3 consists of 15 residues. In germline, CDR1 is SGHTA, CDR2 FQGTGA. CDR3 residues: CASSLVSGSGNEQFF. CDR3 coding DNA: TGTGCCAGCAGCTTAGTGAGCGGGAGTGGCAATGAGCAGTTCTTC.

This clonotype was seen a handful of times. The CDR3 bases are TGCGCCAGCAGCCAAGGGGGTGGTTTACCGGGCGAAAACTATGGCTACACCTTC. Encoded protein: CASSQGGGLPGENYGYTF. The chain has TRBV4-3 and TRBJ1-2; D not resolved. V lost 1 base to trimming and J lost 2 bases, with 20 bases between them. From germline, CDR1 is LGHNA and CDR2 YSLEER. This CDR3 contains 18 residues.

This clonotype was counted between two and nine times. This chain links TRBV4-2 with TRBJ2-3; TRBD2 matches at 8 bases. Trimming cost V 1 base and J 6 bases; bases outside gene matches: 6. Germline V gene data show CDR1 as LGHNA and CDR2 as YNFKEQ. CDR3 length: 15 residues. CDR3 loop: CASSQASTGGDTQYF. CDR3 DNA sequence: TGTGCCAGCAGCCAAGCGAGTACGGGAGGGGATACGCAGTATTTT.

This clonotype was found a few times. This chain connects TRBV18 to TRBJ2-7, with 11 bases aligning to TRBD2. V shed 2 bases and J 3 bases; nucleotides not matched to a gene: 3. The CDR3 contains 15 residues. Germline-derived CDR1 and CDR2 are KGHSH and LQKENI. The CDR3 is CASSPSTSGGYEQYF. In DNA, the CDR3 is TGTGCCAGCTCACCATCTACTAGCGGGGGCTACGAGCAGTACTTC.

The table lists this clonotype with many counts. V and J are TRBV4-3 and TRBJ2-7, with D perhaps TRBD1 (5 bases). The ends were cut back, 2 bases at V and 4 bases at J, with 15 bases in the middle. The CDR3 covers 15 residues. CDR1 and CDR2 (germline): LGHNA, YSLEER. DNA of the CDR3: TGCGCCAGCAGCCAAAACGAACTGACAGATTACGAGCAGTACTTC. Translated, it gives CASSQNELTDYEQYF.

This clonotype was seen only a few times. The V call is TRBV5-1, the J call TRBJ1-2, with 7 bases matching TRBD1. The CDR3 spans 16 residues. The V gene end was trimmed by 0 bases and the J gene end by 4 bases; junction bases not matched to a gene: 9. The V gene's germline CDR1 is SGHRS and CDR2 YFSETQ. The CDR3 loop reads CASSLGGRAGGYGYTF. The CDR3 DNA reads TGCGCCAGCAGCTTGGGGGGCCGAGCAGGGGGCTATGGCTACACCTTC. Full variable domain (rest looked up from reference TRBV5-1 and TRBJ1-2): KAGVTQTPRYLIKTRGQQVTLSCSPISGHRSVSWYQQTPGQGLQFLFEYFSETQRNKGNFPGRFSGRQFSNSRSEMNVSTLELGDSALYLCASSLGGRAGGYGYTFGSGTRLTVV.

In this sample, this clonotype turned up once. The chain has TRBV15 and TRBJ1-1; the D is unclear. The germline gives CDR1 LNHNV, CDR2 YYDKDF (reference sequence). V lost 0 bases and J lost 5, with 7 bases in between. The CDR3 length is 13 residues. For the CDR3, the DNA is TGTGCCACCAGCAGAGATCGAAGGACTGAAGCTTTCTTT. It specifies CATSRDRRTEAFF.

The rearrangement links TRBV20-1 to TRBJ2-7; 7 bases are shared with TRBD1. The germline CDR1 and CDR2 sequences are DFQATT and SNEGSKA (reference sequence). Trimming at V came to 3 bases and at J to 0 bases, leaving 8 bases not matched to a gene. The CDR3 contains 15 residues. The CDR3 loop reads CSASYGTESSYEQYF. DNA of the CDR3: TGCAGTGCTAGCTACGGGACAGAGAGCTCCTACGAGCAGTACTTC.

The chain joins TRBV9 to TRBJ1-1; TRBD1 matches 9 bases. With V trimmed by 4 bases and J by 1 base, 5 bases remained unmatched. CDR3 length equals 15 residues. Germline-derived CDR1 and CDR2 are SGDLS and YYNGEE. The CDR3 reads CASSITGQGNTEAFF. CDR3 bases: TGTGCCAGCAGCATTACGGGACAGGGGAACACTGAAGCTTTCTTT.

Many counts were recorded for this clonotype. The chain links TRBV29-1 to TRBJ2-1, with a weak D call TRBD1 (7 bases). The CDR3 loop spans 15 amino acids. The germline V and J ends were trimmed by 3 bases and 7 bases, with 19 bases remaining between them. Germline CDR1 reads SQVTM; CDR2 reads ANQGSEA. DNA for the CDR3: TGCAGCGTTGACAACAGGGGCCAAGGGGGGAATGAGCAGTTCTTC. Encoded protein: CSVDNRGQGGNEQFF.

The chain has TRBV3-1 and TRBJ2-3; a possible D gene is TRBD2 (6 bases). V gave up 6 bases and J gave up 3 bases, with 25 bases separating them. CDR3 size: 18 residues. Germline CDR1 is LGHDT and CDR2 is YNNKEL (reference sequence). This CDR3 is CASRRGGDGGVSTDTQYF. The CDR3 nucleotides are TGTGCCAGCAGGAGGGGAGGAGACGGGGGAGTCTCGACAGATACGCAGTATTTT.

The chain couples TRBV24-1 to TRBJ2-1, with 8 bases that match TRBD1. CDR1 KGHDR and CDR2 SFDVKD come from the germline V gene. Trimming cost V 5 bases and J 10 bases; bases outside gene matches: 0. The CDR3 runs to 11 residues. CDR3 amino acids: CATSGTGEQFF. The CDR3 bases are TGTGCCACCAGTGGGACAGGGGAGCAGTTCTTC.